Shown below are 20 T cell receptor beta chains from a single sample sequenced in a study of blood T cell repertoires in COVID-19. Generated by immunoSEQ multiplex PCR, the TCRdb table keeps only in-frame clones and is missing some. The data show 200,000 to 300,000 clones, with around 90% seen just once and 2.5% to 3% held by the top ten. Sequenced sample: peripheral blood. The receptors were sampled from a young adult with COVID-19, enrolled during active disease.

This chain uses TRBV4-2 with TRBJ2-1; possibly TRBD1 for D (5 bases). The CDR3 has 15 residues. V was clipped by 0 bases and J by 10 bases, with 16 bases between them. Germline loops: CDR1 LGHNA, CDR2 YNFKEQ. The CDR3 region has the DNA TGTGCCAGCAGCCAAGAGGCGACAGCCCAATCAGAGCAGTTCTTC. Amino acid sequence: CASSQEATAQSEQFF.

The chain links TRBV10-3 to TRBJ2-1; 9 positions agree with TRBD2. The CDR3 covers 16 residues. The germline V gene encodes CDR1 ENHRY and CDR2 SYGVKD. Losses at the gene ends were 4 bases for V and 5 bases for J; bases not matched to a gene: 9. The CDR3 sequence: CAISASGAPGNNEQFF. The CDR3 DNA reads as TGTGCCATCAGTGCTAGCGGGGCACCCGGGAACAATGAGCAGTTCTTC.

V usage is TRBV28 and J usage is TRBJ2-1; TRBD1 agrees at 10 bases. The V segment lost 8 bases and the J segment 7 bases; nucleotides outside the gene matches: 11. The CDR3 has 15 residues. Germline CDR1 and CDR2: MDHEN and SYDVKM. DNA for the CDR3: TGTGCCAGCGAAACGGGACAGGGGACAATTAATGAGCAGTTCTTC. Its protein product is CASETGQGTINEQFF.

The rearrangement links TRBV5-4 to TRBJ2-1; D uncertain. Germline V CDR1 and CDR2: SGHNT, YYREEE (reference sequence). The germline V and J ends were trimmed by 0 bases and 7 bases, with 5 bases remaining between them. The CDR3 sequence is 12 residues long. The CDR3 nucleotides read TGTGCCAGCAGCTTGGTAATTAATGAGCAGTTCTTC. Protein: CASSLVINEQFF.

The gene calls are TRBV11-2 and TRBJ2-1; TRBD2 matches 7 bases. Per the germline V gene, CDR1 is SGHAT and CDR2 is FQNNGV. This CDR3 has 17 amino acids. V lost 0 bases and J lost 6; bases outside the gene matches: 11. This CDR3 is CASSLDFGLGRGNEQFF. The CDR3 DNA reads as TGTGCCAGCAGCTTAGATTTCGGACTAGGACGGGGCAATGAGCAGTTCTTC.

The CDR3 coding sequence is TGTGCCAGCAGCTCTGACAGGGTTGGTGAGCAGTTCTTC. Protein sequence: CASSSDRVGEQFF. The V call is TRBV13, the J call TRBJ2-1; 7 bases agree with TRBD1. Germline assignment: CDR1 PRHDT and CDR2 FYEKMQ (reference sequence). The ends lost 4 bases at V and 9 bases at J; junction bases unmatched: 6. This CDR3 comprises 13 residues.

V usage is TRBV19 and J usage is TRBJ2-7; 7 nucleotides align to TRBD2. The junction had 7 bases not matched to a gene; V was cut back by 5 bases and J by 6 bases. Germline CDR1 and CDR2: LNHDA and SQIVND (reference sequence). This CDR3 region has 13 residues. The CDR3 DNA sequence: TGTGCCAGTAGTCCCTGGACTAGGGCCGAGCAGTACTTC. Protein product: CASSPWTRAEQYF.

The J gene is TRBJ1-1, the V gene TRBV12-3 or TRBV12-4, with 8 nucleotides matching TRBD1. This CDR3 is 13 amino acids long. Unmatched junction bases numbered 8, after V lost 3 bases and J lost 11 bases. The CDR3 DNA is TGTGCCAGCAGTTTGACGCAGGGGGCCTCGGCTTTCTTT. It translates to CASSLTQGASAFF.

J is TRBJ2-1 and V is TRBV6-2 or TRBV6-3; TRBD2 is a possible D gene (5 bases). Germline CDR1 and CDR2: MNHEY and SVGEGT. Trimming took 2 bases from V and 6 from J, leaving 23 bases between them. The CDR3 has 18 amino acids. The CDR3 spells CASSYPPYGLSMVNEQFF. In nucleotides, the CDR3 is TGTGCCAGCAGTTACCCGCCATATGGACTTAGTATGGTCAATGAGCAGTTCTTC.

The V and J genes are TRBV6-2 or TRBV6-3 and TRBJ2-2, with 10 bases lining up with TRBD1. This CDR3 has 17 amino acids. V was clipped by 4 bases and J by 9 bases; unmatched bases: 14. The germline V gene has CDR1 MNHEY and CDR2 SVGEGT. The CDR3 here is CASSSLRGGQGTRELFF. Here the CDR3 DNA reads TGTGCCAGCAGTTCCCTCCGAGGGGGACAGGGGACGAGGGAGCTGTTTTTT.

The chain carries TRBV27 and TRBJ2-3; tentatively, D is TRBD2 (6 bases). Germline V gene sequence: CDR1 MNHEY, CDR2 SMNVEV (reference sequence). The CDR3 consists of 14 residues. V lost 6 bases and J 6 bases, leaving 16 bases between the germline ends. Written as DNA, the CDR3 is TGTGCCAGCAGCCCCACCCTTCGGGGGGATACGCAGTATTTT. It encodes CASSPTLRGDTQYF.

The chain combines TRBV7-2 with TRBJ2-1, with a possible D match to TRBD1 (5 bases). Germline V gives CDR1 SGHTA, CDR2 FQGNSA. The CDR3 runs 15 residues. Trimming cost V 5 bases and J 7 bases, with 18 bases left between them. The CDR3 region has the DNA TGTGCCAGCAGCGCGCCTCCAAGGGGCCCTAATGAGCAGTTCTTC. Translating gives CASSAPPRGPNEQFF.

Only one count was recorded for this clone. This chain connects TRBV5-1 to TRBJ1-1; possible D gene TRBD1, 5 bases. Germline-derived CDR1 and CDR2 are SGHRS and YFSETQ. CDR3 length equals 14 residues. V was pared by 0 bases and J by 5 bases, with 11 bases between. The CDR3 region has the DNA TGCGCCAGCAGCTTGGATCCGGGGGATACTGAAGCTTTCTTT. Protein product: CASSLDPGDTEAFF.

This chain uses TRBV18 with TRBJ2-5; 7 positions match TRBD2. Per the germline V gene, CDR1 is KGHSH and CDR2 is LQKENI. Trimming cost V 3 bases and J 3 bases; bases outside gene matches: 7. The CDR3 is 15 amino acids. CDR3 DNA: TGTGCCAGCTCACCGGGAGCGGGAAGAGAAGAGACCCAGTACTTC. Translated, it gives CASSPGAGREETQYF.

This clone has only a few counts. The chain links TRBV5-1 to TRBJ2-7; 9 bases fit TRBD1. After removal of 7 bases from V and 2 bases from J, the junction contained 7 bases not matched to a gene. From germline, CDR1 is SGHRS and CDR2 YFSETQ. The length of the CDR3 is 14 residues. CDR3 DNA sequence: TGCGCCAGCGGCCCCGGGACAGGGCCCTACGAGCAGTACTTC. Protein sequence: CASGPGTGPYEQYF.

The V and J genes are TRBV28 and TRBJ1-5; 8 positions agree with TRBD1. The ends lost 2 bases at V and 7 bases at J; junction bases unmatched: 7. The length of the CDR3 is 15 residues. Germline V lookup: CDR1 MDHEN, CDR2 SYDVKM. The CDR3 loop is CASSLAGQGGQPQHF. The CDR3 DNA follows: TGTGCCAGCAGTTTAGCTGGACAGGGCGGGCAGCCCCAGCATTTT. Using reference TRBV28 and TRBJ1-5 for the parts outside the CDR3, the full variable domain is DVKVTQSSRYLVKRTGEKVFLECVQDMDHENMFWYRQDPGLGLRLIYFSYDVKMKEKGDIPEGYSVSREKKERFSLILESASTNQTSMYLCASSLAGQGGQPQHFGDGTRLSIL.

The chain employs TRBV28 and TRBJ1-6, with D maybe TRBD1 (6 bases). Germline V gene lookup returns CDR1 MDHEN and CDR2 SYDVKM. The CDR3 covers 14 residues. The V end lost 7 bases, the J end lost 9 bases, and 16 bases lay between the germline ends. CDR3 protein: CASNLWGLVSPLHF. CDR3 sequence (DNA): TGTGCCAGCAATTTGTGGGGGCTGGTTTCACCCCTCCACTTT.

V is TRBV13 and J is TRBJ2-5; 8 nucleotides match TRBD1. Trimming at V came to 5 bases and at J to 5 bases, leaving 10 bases not matched to a gene. Germline CDR1 and CDR2: PRHDT and FYEKMQ (reference sequence). The CDR3 length is 15 residues. The CDR3 is CASSLLAGGRETQYF. The CDR3 nucleotides read TGTGCCAGCAGCCTCCTTGCAGGGGGCCGTGAGACCCAGTACTTC.

The chain employs TRBV10-3 and TRBJ2-1, with 10 nucleotides matching TRBD2. Trimming removed 5 bases from V and 7 bases from J; junction bases left unmatched: 8. Germline CDR1 is ENHRY and CDR2 is SYGVKD. The CDR3 is made up of 15 amino acids. The CDR3 DNA follows: TGTGCCATCAGTCCTGCTAGCGGGAGTGAGAATGAGCAGTTCTTC. Its translation is CAISPASGSENEQFF.

This rearrangement joins TRBV29-1 to TRBJ1-5; no clear D gene. Germline CDR1 and CDR2: SQVTM and ANQGSEA. This CDR3 spans 13 amino acids. V lost 5 bases, J lost 2 bases, and 10 bases lay in between. CDR3 protein: CSVFFFRNQPQHF. The DNA of the CDR3 is TGCAGCGTTTTTTTCTTCCGCAATCAGCCCCAGCATTTT.